This T cell receptor beta chain was sequenced for a study of cytomegalovirus exposure and HLA in healthy donors (dated by TCRdb to 2015 to 2018). Background for the entire study: According to a later analysis, the roughly 120 validation repertoires were produced on the same platform as the 600 to 850 repertoires of the first cohort. The study aimed to test whether cataloging public T cell receptors could reveal signatures of past pathogen exposure. A separate validation cohort of 100 to 150 different subjects was used in addition to the roughly 670-subject first cohort. High-throughput TCR immunosequencing, statistical association of individual TCRs with disease status, and machine learning were combined to predict cytomegalovirus infection status.

Concerning this clone: The antigen it recognizes is unknown. Base qualities are missing; no much larger clone stands one base away.

CDR1 and CDR2 were assigned from the germline V gene (reference sequence) as GTSNPN and SVGIG. Cut back by 3 bases and 5 bases, the V and J ends lie 13 bases apart. The CDR3 measures 13 amino acids from cysteine to phenylalanine. Here the CDR3 DNA is all that survives: 39 bases in frame from base 1. Study-wide conclusions, independent of this receptor: Subsequent analysis determined that TCRs grouped into clusters in the first cohort also showed a tendency toward co-occurrence across the roughly 130 validation repertoires, and roughly 95% of cluster scores exceeded 0. The authors suggested that the approach could potentially be generalized to other disease states and immunological phenotypes. Most TCR sequences were seen in very few donors, while some public TCRs were found in many individuals. The classifier was reported to diagnose cytomegalovirus status with high specificity and sensitivity in both the original and validation cohorts. The study listed 170 or so TCR beta chains as associated with cytomegalovirus. A later analysis had no HLA typing for the validation cohort, so co-occurrence there was scored across all 130 or so repertoires. Three of the identified cytomegalovirus-associated TCR beta chains were confirmed in vitro to be specific for cytomegalovirus antigens.

Separate from the approximately 690-subject first cohort, the validation cohort of about 130 subjects was the group to which the donors belonged. Library construction relied on the immunoSEQ multiplex PCR assay. As for the authors' bioinformatics: A statistical classification framework was developed to diagnose cytomegalovirus status using the catalog of TCR beta chain sequences. TCRdb holds this immuneACCESS table with in-frame rearrangements only. Some clones are missing; in checked studies, unresolved V genes explain under half, and the rest has no known cause. V and J calls and clone size are given by that table; D and trimming were obtained from the DNA. This sample comprises about 100,000 clones, about 95% of them detected only once. Of the sample, 0.89% falls within the top ten clones.

The receptor chain draws on TRBV30 and TRBJ1-1; the D gene remains uncertain. The specimen was PBMCs. The clonotype was recovered from a woman under 30 in good health and CMV-seronegative. The CDR3 region reads CAWSFTVRTEAFF. The sequence in DNA is TGTGCCTGGAGCTTCACCGTGAGGACTGAAGCTTTCTTT.